Presented here are 11 T cell receptor beta chains from one specimen sequenced in a study of Graves' ophthalmopathy and Graves' hyperthyroidism. Researchers took RNA transcripts and amplified TCR beta CDR3 regions from them. RT-PCR with HTBI primers came first, then second-round multiplex PCR. TCRdb used MiXCR to reprocess the multiplex PCR reads, holding one entry per CDR3 protein. In the table there are about 380,000 distinct CDR3 sequences, 15% of which are singletons. The sequenced material came from peripheral blood. Every receptor here comes from a woman younger than 35 with stable Graves' hyperthyroidism.

This chain links TRBV12-3 or TRBV12-4 with TRBJ1-1, with D perhaps TRBD1 (6 bases). The CDR3 is 12 residues long. The ends were cut back, 8 bases at V and 3 bases at J, with 10 bases in the middle. The CDR3 here is CASVGQYTEAFF. CDR3 DNA sequence: TGTGCCAGCGTCGGACAGTACACTGAAGCTTTCTTT.

This clonotype was observed many times. This chain links TRBV11-1 with TRBJ2-2; a possible D gene is TRBD1 (5 bases). The CDR3 spans 14 residues. V was shortened by 11 bases and J by 7 bases, with 20 bases between the two germline ends. Germline-derived CDR1 and CDR2 are SGHAT and FQDESV (reference sequence). CDR3 nucleotide sequence: TGTGCCTGCACACCGTTCAGGGAAGACGGGGAGCTGTTTTTT. This gives the protein CACTPFREDGELFF.

The J gene is TRBJ2-6, the V gene TRBV10-3; either TRBD1 or TRBD2 may fit D (5 bases each). CDR3 length: 15 residues. The V end lost 10 bases, the J end lost 0 bases, and 13 bases lay between the germline ends. Germline-derived CDR1 and CDR2 are ENHRY and SYGVKD. CDR3 loop: CATRDPHSGANVLTF. The CDR3 nucleotides are TGTGCCACCCGGGACCCCCACTCTGGGGCCAACGTCCTGACTTTC.

At least ten counts were recorded for this clonotype. In DNA form, the CDR3 reads TGTGCCAGCAGCGCCGCCGGTGGCCATAACACTGAAGCTTTCTTT. Its protein product is CASSAAGGHNTEAFF. The V call is TRBV7-3, the J call TRBJ1-1, with no clear D. This CDR3 contains 15 residues. Germline V gives CDR1 SGHTA, CDR2 FQGTGA. The V and J ends lost 5 bases and 2 bases respectively, with 15 bases between them.

The J gene is TRBJ2-2, the V gene TRBV2; TRBD2 aligns across 9 bases. Trimming removed 4 bases from V and 5 bases from J; junction bases left unmatched: 11. The germline CDR1 and CDR2 sequences are SNHLY and FYNNEI. This CDR3 region has 17 residues. As DNA, the CDR3 is TGTGCCAGCAGTGTCCCAGATAGCGGGAGAGGTACCGGGGAGCTGTTTTTT. Translated, it gives CASSVPDSGRGTGELFF. Looking up the rest from reference TRBV2 and TRBJ2-2 gives the full variable domain: EPEVTQTPSHQVTQMGQEVILRCVPISNHLYFYWYRQILGQKVEFLVSFYNNEISEKSEIFDDQFSVERPDGSNFTLKIRSTKLEDSAMYFCASSVPDSGRGTGELFFGEGSRLTVL.

This clonotype came up many times. The chain links TRBV12-3 or TRBV12-4 to TRBJ1-1; D may be TRBD1 (5 bases). Trimming pared 5 bases from V and 3 bases from J, leaving 10 bases between. The CDR3 spans 13 residues. CDR3 sequence reads: CASSASGDTEAFF. The CDR3 nucleotides are TGTGCCAGCAGTGCGTCGGGGGACACTGAAGCTTTCTTT.

The sample holds many counts of this clonotype. The chain has TRBV6-1 and TRBJ2-7; 7 positions match TRBD1. Trimming took 6 bases from V and 3 from J; bases not matched to a gene: 8. The length of the CDR3 is 14 residues. CDR1 MNHNS and CDR2 SASEGT come from the germline V gene. The CDR3 DNA sequence: TGTGCCAGCAGCCAACGGGACAGAGACTACGAGCAGTACTTC. It codes for CASSQRDRDYEQYF.

This clonotype was observed at least ten times. J is TRBJ2-2 and V is TRBV12-3 or TRBV12-4, with a possible D match to TRBD1 (6 bases). The V end was cut by 6 bases, the J end by 4 bases, with 9 bases between. CDR3 length equals 13 residues. CDR3 DNA: TGTGCCAGCAGAAGGACAGCCACCGGGGAGCTGTTTTTT. Translated, it gives CASRRTATGELFF.

In its sample, this clonotype was seen many times. V is TRBV12-3 or TRBV12-4 and J is TRBJ1-5; tentatively, D is TRBD1 (5 bases). The CDR3 has 15 residues. Trimming removed 1 base at V and 7 bases at J, with 14 bases between. The CDR3 coding sequence is TGTGCCAGCAGTTTAGGGGGGGGGTCCTGGCAGCCCCAGCATTTT. It translates to CASSLGGGSWQPQHF.

This clonotype has at least ten counts. The chain employs TRBV5-1 and TRBJ2-2; a weak D match, TRBD2 (7 bases). The length of the CDR3 is 17 residues. V was shortened by 4 bases and J by 4 bases, with 20 bases between the two germline ends. Germline values: CDR1 SGHRS, CDR2 YFSETQ. CDR3 sequence: CASSTVHGGLGTGELFF. DNA for the CDR3: TGCGCCAGCAGCACCGTTCACGGGGGGCTAGGCACCGGGGAGCTGTTTTTT.

The table lists this clonotype with a few counts. The rearrangement joins TRBV19 to TRBJ1-5; D gene unclear. In germline, CDR1 is LNHDA, CDR2 SQIVND (reference sequence). Trimming stripped 5 bases from V and 7 bases from J, with 24 bases between. The CDR3 runs 17 residues. The CDR3 loop reads CASSRPPSDVRGQPQHF. CDR3 in DNA: TGTGCCAGTAGTCGACCTCCCTCGGACGTCCGAGGGCAGCCCCAGCATTTT. The full variable domain, rest sourced from reference TRBV19 and TRBJ1-5, is DGGITQSPKYLFRKEGQNVTLSCEQNLNHDAMYWYRQDPGQGLRLIYYSQIVNDFQKGDIAEGYSVSREKKESFPLTVTSAQKNPTAFYLCASSRPPSDVRGQPQHFGDGTRLSIL.